This T cell receptor (beta chain) emerged from a study of cytomegalovirus exposure and HLA in healthy donors. General study points: The tendency of first-cohort TCR clusters to co-occur in the 120 or so validation repertoires was identified by a subsequent analysis. High specificity and sensitivity for cytomegalovirus status were reported for the classifier.

Assay: immunoSEQ multiplex PCR; the TCRdb copy retains only in-frame clones and omits some. Of 98,000 or so clones listed, 90% to 96% are singletons. The donors were in the roughly 120-subject validation cohort, distinct from the roughly 600-subject first cohort. Germline assignment: CDR1 SEHNR and CDR2 FQNEAQ (reference sequence). There are 12 residues in the CDR3. V gave up 7 bases and J gave up 6 bases; unmatched junction bases: 4. Comment on this clone: Its antigen is as yet unknown.

V and J are TRBV7-9 and TRBJ2-7; 9 positions agree with TRBD1. The clonotype comes from a woman aged 18-29 years in good health and CMV-seronegative. Material for sequencing was PBMCs. Here the CDR3 DNA reads TGTGCCAGCACCACAGGGGGCGGCGAGCAGTACTTC. Protein: CASTTGGGEQYF.